This entry features one TCR beta chain sequence. This CDR3 has 17 amino acids. J lost 4 bases, V lost 1 base, and 9 bases had no gene match. Germline-derived CDR1 and CDR2 are MDHEN and SYDVKM. TCRdb re-analysed the RACE reads in MiXCR, keeping a single row per CDR3 protein. This sample has about 39,000 distinct CDR3 sequences, with 9.5% to 15% found just once. The sample comes from a study of human T cells and chemical hapten exposure. Noted time point: pre-sensitization, week 0. The treatment denotes: therapeutic diphenylcyclopropenone sensitization with weekly scalp DPC. The material sequenced was whole blood, taken in connection with sensitization to the hapten diphenylcyclopropenone (DPC). The J gene is TRBJ2-3, the V gene TRBV28; 9 bases align to TRBD2. This TCR was recovered from a young woman with alopecia areata. Some clones in this sample may be carry-over from other donors' samples. CDR3 coding DNA: TGTGCCAGCAGTTTATCAAGATTAGCGGGAGTCTCAGATACGCAGTATTTT. This codes for CASSLSRLAGVSDTQYF.